Here is one T cell receptor (beta chain) with its context. The sample comes from a study of blood T cell repertoires in COVID-19. Study in general: The analysed material was cDNA or gDNA that came from T cells, B-cell-depleted T cells, or PBMCs.

Sequencing was performed with immunoSEQ multiplex PCR; in TCRdb, only in-frame clones are kept and a portion is missing. The table lists about 440,000 clones, about nine tenths of them singletons. The receptor was isolated from a woman aged 45-65 years with COVID-19, enrolled during active disease. Material: peripheral blood.

In nucleotides, the CDR3 is TGTGCCAGCAGTTACGGGCAGGGCTTCACTGGCTACACCTTC. It yields the protein CASSYGQGFTGYTF. This chain uses TRBV6-5 with TRBJ1-2; D is perhaps TRBD1 (5 bases). This CDR3 has 14 residues. V was pared by 2 bases and J by 7 bases, with 14 bases between. Germline CDR1 and CDR2: MNHEY and SVGAGI.